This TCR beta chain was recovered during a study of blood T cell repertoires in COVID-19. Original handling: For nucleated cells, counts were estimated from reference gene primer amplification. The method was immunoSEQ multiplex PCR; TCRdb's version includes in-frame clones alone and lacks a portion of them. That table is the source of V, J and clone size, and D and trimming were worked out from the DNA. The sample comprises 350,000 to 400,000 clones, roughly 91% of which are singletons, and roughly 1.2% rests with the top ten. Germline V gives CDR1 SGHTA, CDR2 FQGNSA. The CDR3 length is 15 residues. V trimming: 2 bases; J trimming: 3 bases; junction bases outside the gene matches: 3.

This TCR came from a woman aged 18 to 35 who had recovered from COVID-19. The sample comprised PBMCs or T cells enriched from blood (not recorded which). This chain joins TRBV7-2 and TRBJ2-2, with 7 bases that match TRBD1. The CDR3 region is CASSLKGQHTGELFF. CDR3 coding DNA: TGTGCCAGCAGCTTAAAGGGACAGCACACCGGGGAGCTGTTTTTT.